This T cell receptor (beta chain) was observed in a study of blood T cell repertoires in COVID-19. The wider study: Sites in the United States, Italy and Spain provided acute and convalescent COVID-19 samples. PBMCs, B-cell-depleted T cells, or T cells were the source of the cDNA or gDNA that made up the material.

In the authors' methods: For nucleated cells, counts were estimated from reference gene primer amplification. This table comes from immunoSEQ multiplex PCR, and its TCRdb copy is limited to in-frame clones, with some not included. The DNA gave D and trimming, while V, J and clone size come from that table. Here the sample spans some 100,000 clones, almost 90% being singletons. Sequenced material: peripheral blood. The sequence was collected from a human donor with active COVID-19. The donor label of this sample is uncertain.

For the CDR3, the DNA is TGTGCCACCAGCAGGACAGGGGGCGCCGGGGAGACCCAGTACTTC. Protein sequence: CATSRTGGAGETQYF. The chain links TRBV15 to TRBJ2-5; 10 nucleotides line up with TRBD1. Germline CDR1 is LNHNV and CDR2 is YYDKDF (reference sequence). The CDR3 spans 15 residues. Trimming at V came to 3 bases and at J to 5 bases, leaving 6 bases not matched to a gene.